One and the same sample provided the 20 T cell receptor beta chains below, sequenced in a study of blood T cell repertoires in COVID-19. Here immunoSEQ multiplex PCR was the method, and the copy in TCRdb shows in-frame clones only, minus some. The table lists about 270,000 clones, around 86% of them singletons, with about 8.7% in the top ten. Sequenced sample: peripheral blood. The receptors were sampled from a man in his forties with active or convalescent COVID-19.

The CDR3 DNA is TGCGCCAGCTCCACGGGGGGGAGGCCCGGGGAGCTGTTTTTT. Protein sequence: CASSTGGRPGELFF. The genes are TRBV4-1 and TRBJ2-2; the match to TRBD2 covers 8 bases. CDR1 and CDR2 from the germline V gene are MGHRA and YSYEKL. V trimming: 8 bases; J trimming: 6 bases; junction bases outside the gene matches: 8. The CDR3 is 14 amino acids.

This clone has just one count. The chain carries TRBV27 and TRBJ1-1, with D hard to call. V was shortened by 2 bases and J by 2 bases, with 12 bases between the two germline ends. CDR1 and CDR2 from the germline V gene are MNHEY and SMNVEV (reference sequence). The CDR3 has 15 residues. The CDR3 loop is CASSLRERLNTEAFF. The CDR3 DNA is TGTGCCAGCAGTTTACGGGAGAGACTTAACACTGAAGCTTTCTTT.

This chain connects TRBV24-1 to TRBJ2-3; 8 bases are a match to TRBD1. CDR1 is KGHDR, CDR2 SFDVKD, per germline. CDR3 length: 12 amino acids. The ends lost 10 bases at V and 2 bases at J; junction bases unmatched: 1. The CDR3 DNA follows: TGTGCCACGCAGGGGGCCACAGATACGCAGTATTTT. Its translation is CATQGATDTQYF.

This chain uses TRBV7-6 with TRBJ2-7, with D uncertain. Germline CDR1 reads SGHVS; CDR2 reads FNYEAQ. The CDR3 totals 13 residues. V was pared by 3 bases and J by 2 bases, with 8 bases between. The CDR3 DNA is TGTGCCAGCAGCTTGGCAAAAACCTACGAGCAGTACTTC. Amino acids: CASSLAKTYEQYF.

This chain links TRBV6-5 with TRBJ2-5; 12 positions agree with TRBD2. Losses at the gene ends were 2 bases for V and 9 bases for J; bases not matched to a gene: 10. Germline V gene data show CDR1 as MNHEY and CDR2 as SVGAGI. The CDR3 runs 16 residues. The DNA of the CDR3 is TGTGCCAGCAGTTACCGATCCTCGACTAGCGGGGGACCCCAGTACTTC. Translating gives CASSYRSSTSGGPQYF.

V gene TRBV7-6 combines with J gene TRBJ2-3; TRBD1 agrees at 10 bases. The trim removed 3 bases at V and 3 bases at J, leaving 6 bases unmatched. The CDR3 runs to 16 residues. Germline CDR1 reads SGHVS; CDR2 reads FNYEAQ. In DNA, the CDR3 is TGTGCCAGCAGCTTCCTGACAGGGGGCCTGACAGATACGCAGTATTTT. The encoded protein is CASSFLTGGLTDTQYF. The full variable domain, with the rest looked up from reference TRBV7-6 and TRBJ2-3, is GAGVSQSPRYKVTKRGQDVALRCDPISGHVSLYWYRQALGQGPEFLTYFNYEAQQDKSGLPNDRFSAERPEGSISTLTIQRTEQRDSAMYRCASSFLTGGLTDTQYFGPGTRLTVL.

In DNA, the CDR3 is TGTGCCAGCAGTTCCCCGAATGAGCAGTTCTTC. Protein sequence: CASSSPNEQFF. This rearrangement joins TRBV6-6 to TRBJ2-1; D is unresolved. This CDR3 is built from 11 residues. Per germline, CDR1 MNHNY and CDR2 SVGAGI (reference sequence). V was clipped by 4 bases and J by 7 bases, with 5 bases between them.

V gene TRBV5-5 combines with J gene TRBJ1-2; D perhaps matches TRBD1 (5 bases). The V end was cut by 4 bases, the J end by 5 bases, with 15 bases between. The CDR3 covers 14 residues. CDR1 SGHKS and CDR2 YYEKEE come from the germline V gene (reference sequence). This chain's CDR3 is CASSIGQGSYGYTF. CDR3 in DNA: TGTGCCAGCAGCATCGGTCAGGGCAGTTATGGCTACACCTTC. The full variable domain, in which reference TRBV5-5 and TRBJ1-2 provide the parts outside the CDR3, is DAGVTQSPTHLIKTRGQQVTLRCSPISGHKSVSWYQQVLGQGPQFIFQYYEKEERGRGNFPDRFSARQFPNYSSELNVNALLLGDSALYLCASSIGQGSYGYTFGSGTRLTVV.

Here the CDR3 DNA reads TGTGCCATCAAAGTAGCGGGGGGCTACACCTTC. Translated, it gives CAIKVAGGYTF. The chain uses TRBV10-3 and TRBJ1-2; D remains unclear. This CDR3 is 11 amino acids long. Germline V CDR1 and CDR2: ENHRY, SYGVKD. Trimming removed 7 bases from V and 8 bases from J, with 11 bases in between.

The chain couples TRBV7-3 to TRBJ2-5; TRBD1 might be the D (5 bases). Germline CDR1 is SGHTA and CDR2 is FQGTGA. CDR3 length: 14 amino acids. Deletions cut 2 bases from V and 4 bases from J, with 11 bases between. The CDR3 coding sequence is TGTGCCAGCAGCTTATTCGGGCAGGGAGAGACCCAGTACTTC. This encodes CASSLFGQGETQYF. The whole variable domain, remainder taken from reference TRBV7-3 and TRBJ2-5, is GAGVSQTPSNKVTEKGKYVELRCDPISGHTALYWYRQSLGQGPEFLIYFQGTGAADDSGLPNDRFFAVRPEGSVSTLKIQRTERGDSAVYLCASSLFGQGETQYFGPGTRLLVL.

The CDR3 nucleotides read TGTGCCACCAGTAACGGACAGGGAAACACCATATATTTT. It codes for CATSNGQGNTIYF. V and J are TRBV24-1 and TRBJ1-3; the D gene is possibly TRBD1 (6 bases). CDR3 length: 13 amino acids. Germline V gene lookup returns CDR1 KGHDR and CDR2 SFDVKD. Trimming removed 6 bases from V and 4 bases from J, with 9 bases in between.

The rearrangement uses TRBV30 and TRBJ1-2; D unclear. V was cut by 3 bases and J by 4 bases, with 6 bases left in between. The CDR3 sequence is 11 residues long. Germline V CDR1 and CDR2: GTSNPN, SVGIG (reference sequence). The CDR3 bases are TGTGCCTGGAGAAATCGCTATGGCTACACCTTC. It yields the protein CAWRNRYGYTF.

This chain links TRBV10-2 with TRBJ2-5, with 9 bases matching TRBD1. CDR1 is WSHSY and CDR2 is SAAADI in the germline V gene. J was trimmed by 4 bases and V by 6 bases; bases with no gene match: 3. This CDR3 is built from 13 residues. Written as DNA, the CDR3 is TGCGCCAGCAGGACAGGGGGTGGAGAGACCCAGTACTTC. It specifies CASRTGGGETQYF.

The chain combines TRBV24-1 with TRBJ2-1; TRBD2 agrees at 8 bases. CDR3 length: 15 amino acids. The ends lost 6 bases at V and 0 bases at J; junction bases unmatched: 3. Germline V gene lookup returns CDR1 KGHDR and CDR2 SFDVKD. The CDR3 loop is CATSTGGSSYNEQFF. CDR3 DNA sequence: TGTGCCACCAGTACGGGGGGGAGCTCCTACAATGAGCAGTTCTTC.

This sequence joins TRBV5-1 and TRBJ2-5, with a possible D match to TRBD1 (5 bases). V lost 3 bases and J 5 bases, leaving 11 bases between the germline ends. The CDR3 is 13 amino acids. CDR1 is SGHRS and CDR2 is YFSETQ in the germline V gene. The CDR3 reads CASSSTAKETQYF. The CDR3, as DNA: TGCGCCAGCAGCTCGACAGCTAAGGAGACCCAGTACTTC.

CDR3 bases: TGTGCGAGAGCAGTGGGGCGAGGAGCTTTCTTT. It specifies CARAVGRGAFF. The V call is TRBV6-5, the J call TRBJ1-1; weak D call: TRBD1 (5 bases). CDR1 MNHEY and CDR2 SVGAGI come from the germline V gene. The CDR3 sequence is 11 residues long.

CDR3: CASSLNMENEQFF. The DNA of the CDR3 is TGTGCCAGCAGCTTAAATATGGAGAATGAGCAGTTCTTC. This chain connects TRBV11-3 to TRBJ2-1; the D is unclear. The CDR3 has 13 residues. With 2 bases removed from V and 7 bases from J, the gap between germline ends came to 9 bases. CDR1 is SGHNT and CDR2 is YENEEA in the germline V gene.

Turning to this clone: The sample contains more than one DNA sequence encoding this CDR3. V is TRBV12-3 or TRBV12-4 and J is TRBJ1-1; D may be TRBD1 (6 bases). This CDR3 contains 13 residues. V lost 3 bases, J lost 1 base, and 6 bases lay in between. This chain's CDR3 is CASSLGQNTEAFF. In DNA form, the CDR3 reads TGTGCCAGCAGTTTGGGACAGAACACTGAAGCTTTCTTT.

Notes on this clone: One junction end does not reproduce the germline sequence, and a read error may be involved. This rearrangement joins TRBV12-3 or TRBV12-4 to TRBJ2-3, with D uncertain. The CDR3 contains 13 residues. The CDR3 DNA is TGTGCCAGCAGTTTAGGGGCCACAAATACGCAGTATTTT. Translation gives CASSLGATNTQYF.

The CDR3 DNA reads TGTGCCAGCAGTGATTCGGGGAACACCGGGGAGCTGTTTTTT. It yields the protein CASSDSGNTGELFF. The chain employs TRBV2 and TRBJ2-2, with D unresolved. Germline loops: CDR1 SNHLY, CDR2 FYNNEI. Trimming removed 3 bases from V and 1 base from J, with 6 bases in between. The CDR3 extends over 14 amino acids. Full variable domain (missing parts from reference TRBV2 and TRBJ2-2): EPEVTQTPSHQVTQMGQEVILRCVPISNHLYFYWYRQILGQKVEFLVSFYNNEISEKSEIFDDQFSVERPDGSNFTLKIRSTKLEDSAMYFCASSDSGNTGELFFGEGSRLTVL.